The rows below give T cell receptor beta chains drawn from one sample of a study of T-cell reconstitution after alpha-beta-depleted transplantation in children. TCRdb fed the PCR reads into MiXCR, producing one record per CDR3 protein. The sample includes some 500,000 distinct CDR3 sequences, approximately 20% of them seen just once. The source was PBMCs from the stem cell graft donor, collected from the stem cell graft. The receptor source for this set is a human donor who donated a stem cell graft to a child with acute lymphoblastic leukemia. The CDR3 runs from the conserved cysteine through the conserved F or W. A D gene is named only where the DNA matches it firmly. The size field is filled for only some rows; it gives once, few, many or a size class.

NA,TRBV10-2,TRBJ2-1,few,CASSDRTRYNEQFF,TGCGCCAGCAGTGACCGGACCCGGTACAATGAGCAGTTCTTC
NA,TRBV5-1,TRBJ1-1,NA,CASSLAGGYTEAFF,TGCGCCAGCAGCTTGGCCGGGGGATACACTGAAGCTTTCTTT
NA,TRBV3-1,TRBJ1-2,few,CASSQETGYGYTF,TGTGCCAGCAGCCAAGAAACGGGCTATGGCTACACCTTC
TRBD1,TRBV12-3/TRBV12-4,TRBJ2-7,few,CASSRDRAHEQYF,TGTGCCAGCAGCAGGGACAGGGCGCACGAGCAGTACTTC
NA,TRBV7-9,TRBJ2-1,NA,CASSPVQGAPTAIFF,TGTGCCAGCAGCCCGGTACAAGGGGCCCCAACCGCGATCTTCTTC
TRBD2,TRBV29-1,TRBJ2-1,NA,CSVEDLGGGEQFF,TGCAGCGTTGAAGATCTCGGGGGGGGTGAGCAGTTCTTC
NA,TRBV4-1,TRBJ2-7,NA,CASSQDLESVYEQYF,TGCGCCAGCAGCCAAGATTTGGAGAGCGTCTACGAGCAGTACTTC
TRBD2,TRBV9,TRBJ2-3,few,CASSTTSGPSTDTQYF,TGTGCCAGCAGCACAACTAGCGGTCCTAGCACAGATACGCAGTATTTT
NA,TRBV10-3,TRBJ2-5,many,CAISESPGGVGETQYF,TGTGCCATCAGTGAGTCTCCCGGGGGCGTGGGAGAGACCCAGTACTTC
NA,TRBV7-3,TRBJ2-3,NA,CASSLEILARTDTHYF,TGTGCCAGCAGCTTAGAAATCTTAGCGCGCACAGATACGCACTATTTT
TRBD2,TRBV19,TRBJ2-1,few,CASSIVAGVGNEQFF,TGTGCCAGTAGTATAGTAGCGGGAGTCGGGAATGAGCAGTTCTTC
TRBD1,TRBV9,TRBJ1-1,NA,CASSGSTGVEAFF,TGTGCCAGCAGCGGATCCACAGGGGTTGAAGCTTTCTTT
NA,TRBV18,TRBJ2-7,NA,CASSDAGRHEQYF,TGTGCCAGCTCAGACGCAGGGCGGCACGAGCAGTACTTC
NA,TRBV9,TRBJ2-7,many,CASSFASGATYEQYF,TGTGCCAGCAGCTTCGCCTCAGGGGCGACCTACGAGCAGTACTTC
TRBD1,TRBV5-1,TRBJ1-6,NA,CASGTGDLSSPLHF,TGCGCCAGCGGGACAGGGGACCTATCATCACCCCTCCACTTT
TRBD2,TRBV20-1,TRBJ2-1,NA,CSAKSTSGTYNEQFF,TGCAGTGCCAAGTCTACTAGCGGAACCTACAATGAGCAGTTCTTC
NA,TRBV20-1,TRBJ1-1,NA,CSFSGTTEAFF,TGCAGTTTCTCAGGGACGACTGAAGCTTTCTTT
TRBD2,TRBV5-1,TRBJ2-1,few,CASSLTGTSGRAFAYNEQFF,TGCGCCAGCAGCTTAACCGGGACTAGCGGGAGGGCCTTCGCTTACAATGAGCAGTTCTTC
NA,TRBV20-1,TRBJ2-3,NA,CSELGGGPDTQYF,TGCAGTGAACTAGGAGGCGGGCCAGATACGCAGTATTTT
NA,TRBV7-9,TRBJ2-1,few,CASWIGGTLNNEQFF,TGTGCCAGCTGGATTGGGGGGACCCTTAACAATGAGCAGTTCTTC
TRBD2,TRBV4-1,TRBJ2-1,NA,CASSQVGRTSGFNEQFF,TGCGCCAGCAGCCAAGTTGGGCGGACTAGCGGCTTTAATGAGCAGTTCTTC
NA,TRBV5-5,TRBJ2-3,few,CASSFRSQRDTQYF,TGTGCCAGCAGCTTCAGATCGCAGCGGGATACGCAGTATTTT
TRBD1,TRBV5-5,TRBJ2-7,NA,CASSGRQGTNEQYF,TGTGCCAGCAGCGGCCGACAGGGAACGAACGAGCAGTACTTC